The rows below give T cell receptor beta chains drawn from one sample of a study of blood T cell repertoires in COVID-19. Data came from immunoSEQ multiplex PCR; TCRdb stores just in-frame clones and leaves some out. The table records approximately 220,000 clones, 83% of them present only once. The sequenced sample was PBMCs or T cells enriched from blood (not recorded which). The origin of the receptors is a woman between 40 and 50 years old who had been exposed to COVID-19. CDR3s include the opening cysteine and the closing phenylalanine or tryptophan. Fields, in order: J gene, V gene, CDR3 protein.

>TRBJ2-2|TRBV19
CDDRGGNTGELFF
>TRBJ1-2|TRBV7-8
CASSFRNSGQGYGYTF
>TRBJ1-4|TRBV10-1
CASSESRQRNEKLFF
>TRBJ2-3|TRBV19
CASSIGSPGTGNKNTQYF
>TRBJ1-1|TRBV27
CASSFTGPTEAFF
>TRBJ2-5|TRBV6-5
CASSYDLAGAQETQYF
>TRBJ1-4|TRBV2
CASSEWWGVRQGEKLFF
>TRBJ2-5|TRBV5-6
CASTTLQGLETQYF
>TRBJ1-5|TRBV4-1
CASSQLTGLSQPQHF
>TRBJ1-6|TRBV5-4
CASSPGQVSPLHF
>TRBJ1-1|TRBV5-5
CASSPVPIRMTEAFF
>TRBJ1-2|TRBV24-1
CATSQYDREGYTF
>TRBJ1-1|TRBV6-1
CASSENRGQAEAFF
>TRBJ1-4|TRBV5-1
CASSGDSRNEKLFF
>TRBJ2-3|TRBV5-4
CASSSPPQGGTDTQYF
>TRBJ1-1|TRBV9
CASSDYRGDTEAFF
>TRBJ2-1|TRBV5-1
CASSLETINEQFF
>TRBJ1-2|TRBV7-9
CASSLRMGGNYGYTF
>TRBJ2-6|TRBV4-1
CASSHQEGTKLDRANVLTF
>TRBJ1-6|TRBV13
CASSTGGQGVGNSPLHF
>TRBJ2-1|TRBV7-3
CASSLAQGSYNEQFF
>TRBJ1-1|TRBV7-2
CASSTRGRITEAFF